This T cell receptor beta chain appears in the sequencing data of a study of PD-L1 blockade in urothelial cancer (dated by TCRdb to about 2017). Concerning the study at large: Every patient began therapy around 2014 and was given atezolizumab 1,200 mg intravenously every 3 weeks. About nine tenths of the roughly 30 patients were males with bladder-origin urothelial cancer, and about 65% of the roughly 30 reported a prior smoking history. An ECOG performance status of 0 or 1 was recorded for the patients, and 0 to 3 prior chemotherapy regimens had been received by the patients. Blood samples were analyzed 3 weeks after the start of treatment (second dose) and 6 weeks after the start of treatment. A median of approximately 140,000 T cells and some 82,000 unique TCRs was obtained from blood samples, and a median clonality of around 0.072 was observed. Somatic, immune and clinical correlates of response to PD-L1 blockade with atezolizumab in urothelial cancer were the focus of an exploratory multi-omic analysis. Pretreatment tumor samples and matched peripheral blood, collected serially before and after atezolizumab treatment, underwent TCR sequencing. Durable clinical benefit meant progression-free survival longer than 6 months, and TCR features were also tested against progression-free and overall survival. In the same patients who had TCR sequencing, pretreatment tumors also underwent whole exome sequencing and RNA sequencing. Nine patients reached durable clinical benefit, while some 20 patients did not. Pretreatment blood TCR-seq was available for about 27 patients, at least one posttreatment blood collection was obtained for about 24 patients, and tumor TCR-seq was available for about 24 patients.

Concerning this clone itself: Its recognized antigen is unknown. The record has no base qualities; no much larger clone is one base away.

Study-level results and caveats: A pretreatment peripheral blood TCR clonality below the median was linked to improved progression-free and overall survival. Greater expansion of tumor-associated TCR clones in peripheral blood 3 weeks after the start of treatment was observed in patients with durable benefit (n of about 21, p = 0.022). Because of the small sample size (n ≈ 28) and the many exploratory analyses performed, the results are intended to be regarded as hypothesis-generating.

Each PCR received spiked-in synthetic TCR analog templates so that absolute template abundance could be estimated from read counts. The immunoSEQ assay was used to amplify TCRbeta CDR3 regions from genomic DNA with bias-controlled V and J gene primers. Sequencing of rearranged TCRbeta segments was done at approximately 20X coverage. Processing in the source paper ran as follows. Clustering was used to correct sequencing errors, and CDR3s were annotated against IMGT so that V, D and J genes could be assigned. Downstream analyses used only productive TCRbeta rearrangements, leaving out any out-of-frame or stop-codon sequences. To compute clonality, Shannon entropy was normalized by the log of the number of unique productive sequences and then subtracted from one. Clones differing between time points or between blood and tumor were identified by Fisher's exact test with Benjamini-Hochberg correction at adjusted p below 0.01. The table was pulled from immuneACCESS by TCRdb, which kept in-frame rearrangements only. Such tables lose some clones; where checked, under half of the loss comes from unresolved V genes, and the rest has no known cause. The V and J calls and clone size are taken from that table; D and trimming were inferred from the DNA. Recorded for this sample are roughly 100,000 clones; around 92% of them occurred a single time. Roughly 0.99% of the sample belongs to the ten largest clones.

CDR1 and CDR2, looked up from the germline V gene, are MGHDK and SYGVNS. Counted from cysteine to phenylalanine, this CDR3 has 13 amino acids. The DNA shown is the 39-base CDR3, in frame from base 1. From V the trimming removes 5 bases and from J it removes 2 bases, while the gene matches leave 1 base of the junction unaccounted for. The time point label corresponds to: pretreatment peripheral blood. A total of 25 to 30 patients with locally advanced or metastatic urothelial carcinoma, treated at Memorial Sloan Kettering on a trial protocol, made up the cohort. Peripheral blood mononuclear cells were collected pretreatment and during treatment, with between 1 and 8 total time points obtained per patient. The Qiagen DNeasy Blood extraction kit was used to purify genomic DNA from total PBMCs and tumor samples. PBMCs were collected pretreatment and during treatment, and were isolated and stored as previously described.

The TCR comes from a woman of 80 years or more with urothelial cancer. The rearranged chain carries TRBV25-1 and TRBJ1-2, and 8 junction bases match TRBD1. Source: PBMCs, taken around atezolizumab (anti-PD-L1) treatment. The nucleotide sequence is given as TGTGCCAGCAGTAGGACAGGGAACTATGGCTACACCTTC. Its protein is CASSRTGNYGYTF.